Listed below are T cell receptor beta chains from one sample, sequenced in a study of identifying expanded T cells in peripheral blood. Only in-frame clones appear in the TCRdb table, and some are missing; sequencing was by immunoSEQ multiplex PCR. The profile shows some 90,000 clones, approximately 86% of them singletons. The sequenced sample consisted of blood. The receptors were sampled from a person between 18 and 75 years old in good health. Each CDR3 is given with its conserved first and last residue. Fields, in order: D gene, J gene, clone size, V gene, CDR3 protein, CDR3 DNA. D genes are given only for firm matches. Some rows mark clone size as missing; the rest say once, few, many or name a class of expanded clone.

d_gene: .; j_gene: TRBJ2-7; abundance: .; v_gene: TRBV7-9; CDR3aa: CASSLGQVSGYEQYF; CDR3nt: TGTGCCAGCAGCTTAGGACAGGTTTCGGGATACGAGCAGTACTTC
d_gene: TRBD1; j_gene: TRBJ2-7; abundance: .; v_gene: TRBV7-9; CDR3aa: CASSSRTGNHEQYF; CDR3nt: TGTGCCAGCAGCTCCAGGACAGGGAACCACGAGCAGTACTTC
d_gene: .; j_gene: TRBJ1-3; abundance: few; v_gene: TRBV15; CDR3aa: CATSRDRNTIYF; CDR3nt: TGTGCCACCAGCAGAGACCGAAACACCATATATTTT
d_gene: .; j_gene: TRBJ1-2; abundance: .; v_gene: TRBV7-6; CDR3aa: CASSLEQGYGYTF; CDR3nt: TGTGCCAGCAGCTTAGAACAGGGTTATGGCTACACCTTC
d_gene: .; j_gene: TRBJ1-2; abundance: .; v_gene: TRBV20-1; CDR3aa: CSAPTYGYTF; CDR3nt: TGCAGTGCTCCTACCTATGGCTACACCTTC
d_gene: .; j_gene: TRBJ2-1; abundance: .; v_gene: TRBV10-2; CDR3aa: CASSVNRDNEQFF; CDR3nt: TGCGCCAGCAGTGTCAACAGGGACAATGAGCAGTTCTTC
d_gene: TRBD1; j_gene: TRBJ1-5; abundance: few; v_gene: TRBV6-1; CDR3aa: CASRSRQGAQPQHF; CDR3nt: TGTGCCAGCAGATCCCGACAGGGTGCTCAGCCCCAGCATTTT
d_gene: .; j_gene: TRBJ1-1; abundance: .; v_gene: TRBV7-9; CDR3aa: CASSLGTVGNEAFF; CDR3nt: TGTGCCAGCAGCTTAGGGACAGTCGGAAATGAAGCTTTCTTT
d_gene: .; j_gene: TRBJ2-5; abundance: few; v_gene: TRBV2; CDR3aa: CAMRESQETQYF; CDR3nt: TGTGCCATGCGAGAATCACAAGAGACCCAGTACTTC
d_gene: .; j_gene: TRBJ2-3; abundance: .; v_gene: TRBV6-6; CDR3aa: CASSPLGEAVDTQYF; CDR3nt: TGTGCCAGCAGCCCCCTCGGGGAAGCGGTAGATACGCAGTATTTT
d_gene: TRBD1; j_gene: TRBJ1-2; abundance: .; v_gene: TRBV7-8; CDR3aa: CASSSTNSMTGGVNGYTF; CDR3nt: TGTGCCAGCAGCTCCACCAATTCAATGACAGGGGGAGTGAATGGCTACACCTTC
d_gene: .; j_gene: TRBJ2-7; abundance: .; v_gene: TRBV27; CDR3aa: CATRPSLTYEQYF; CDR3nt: TGTGCCACCCGCCCCAGTTTAACCTACGAGCAGTACTTC
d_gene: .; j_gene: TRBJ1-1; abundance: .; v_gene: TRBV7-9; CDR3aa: CASRSTFGSRNTEAFF; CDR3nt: TGTGCCAGCAGATCCACGTTTGGCAGCCGAAACACTGAAGCTTTCTTT
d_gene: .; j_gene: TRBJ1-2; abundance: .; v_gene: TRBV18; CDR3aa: CASSPPILTEGYGYTF; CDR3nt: TGTGCCAGCTCACCACCGATCCTCACGGAAGGGTATGGCTACACCTTC
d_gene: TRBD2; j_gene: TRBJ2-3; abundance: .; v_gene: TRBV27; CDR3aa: CASSQLAGGSRTQYF; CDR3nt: TGTGCCAGCAGTCAACTAGCGGGGGGATCTCGTACGCAGTATTTT
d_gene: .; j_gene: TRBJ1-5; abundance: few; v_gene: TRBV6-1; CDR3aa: CASSGVIRGNQPQHF; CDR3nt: TGTGCCAGCAGTGGAGTAATTCGTGGCAATCAGCCCCAGCATTTT
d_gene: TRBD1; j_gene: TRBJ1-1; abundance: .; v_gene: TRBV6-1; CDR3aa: CASSEAPGQGNTEAFF; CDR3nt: TGTGCCAGCAGTGAAGCCCCGGGACAGGGGAACACTGAAGCTTTCTTT
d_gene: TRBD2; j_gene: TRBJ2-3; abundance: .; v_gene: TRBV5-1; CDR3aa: CASSLLAGTTDTQYF; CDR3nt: TGCGCCAGCAGCTTGCTAGCGGGGACCACAGATACGCAGTATTTT
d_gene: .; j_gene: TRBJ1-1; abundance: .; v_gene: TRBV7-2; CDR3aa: CASSLGGQWNTEAFF; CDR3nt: TGTGCCAGCAGCTTAGGCGGACAGTGGAACACTGAAGCTTTCTTT
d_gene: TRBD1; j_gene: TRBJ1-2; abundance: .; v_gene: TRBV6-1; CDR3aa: CASSEVQGADGYTF; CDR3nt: TGTGCCAGCAGTGAAGTACAGGGGGCGGATGGCTACACCTTC
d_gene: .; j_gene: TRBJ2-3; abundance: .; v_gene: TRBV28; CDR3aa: CASSRTGYTQYF; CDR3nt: TGTGCCAGCAGCCGCACCGGGTATACGCAGTATTTT
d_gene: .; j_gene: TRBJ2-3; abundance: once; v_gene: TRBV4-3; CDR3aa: CASSQDWADTQYF; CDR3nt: TGCGCCAGCAGCCAAGATTGGGCCGATACGCAGTATTTT
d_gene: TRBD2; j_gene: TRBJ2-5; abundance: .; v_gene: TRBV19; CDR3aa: CASSIPAGGNQETQYF; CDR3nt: TGTGCCAGTAGTATCCCAGCGGGGGGGAACCAAGAGACCCAGTACTTC